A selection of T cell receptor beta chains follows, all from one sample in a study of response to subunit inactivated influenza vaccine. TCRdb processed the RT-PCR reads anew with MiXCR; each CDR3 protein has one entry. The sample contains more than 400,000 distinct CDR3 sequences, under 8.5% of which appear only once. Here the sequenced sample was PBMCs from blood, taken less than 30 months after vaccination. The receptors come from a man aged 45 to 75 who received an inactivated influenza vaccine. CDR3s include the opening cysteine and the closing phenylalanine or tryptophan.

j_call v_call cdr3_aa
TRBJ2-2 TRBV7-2 CASSRQGVVTGELFF
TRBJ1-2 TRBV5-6 CASSAGVGYTF
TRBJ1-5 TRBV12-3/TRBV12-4 CATQDSFSNQPQHF
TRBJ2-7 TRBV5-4 CASSLESGGGYEQYF
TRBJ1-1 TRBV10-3 CAISGLQGENTEAFF
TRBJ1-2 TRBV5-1 CASSKDRGQYGYTF
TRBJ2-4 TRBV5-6 CASSTGTPQNIQYF
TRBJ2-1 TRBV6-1 CASSGRDRRLGEQFF
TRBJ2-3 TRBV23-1 CASSQGDTPNPDTQYF
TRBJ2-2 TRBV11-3 CASSEAGVTGELFF
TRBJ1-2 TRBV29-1 CSVDWRGGSGGYTF
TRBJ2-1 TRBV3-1 CASSHERGSSYNEQFF
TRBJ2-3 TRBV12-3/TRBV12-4 CASSSGGGMVDTQYF
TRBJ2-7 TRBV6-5 CASSYATSGVSSYEQYF
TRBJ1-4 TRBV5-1 CASSFGVTNEKLFF
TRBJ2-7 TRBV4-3 CASSQDGTAAPFEQYF
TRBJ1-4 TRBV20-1 CSARDPGGLFF
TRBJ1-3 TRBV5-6 CASSPDPYSGNTIYF
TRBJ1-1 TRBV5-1 CASTLSGGAYTEAFF
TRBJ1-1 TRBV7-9 CASSKTTGGVTEAFF
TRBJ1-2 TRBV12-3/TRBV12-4 CASSRQSYYGYTF
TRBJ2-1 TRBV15 CATSTGQGEQFF
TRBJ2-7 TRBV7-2 CASKISGISHEQYF
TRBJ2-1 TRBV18 CASSPPNGVFGDEQFF
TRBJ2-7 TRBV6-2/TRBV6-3 CASSFPTGEQYF
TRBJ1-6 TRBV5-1 CASSPDLVGNSPLHF
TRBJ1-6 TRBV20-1 CSASLPGTEKSPLHF
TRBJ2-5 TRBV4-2 CASSQATGQETQYF
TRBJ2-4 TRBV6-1 CASRRDASGIQYF
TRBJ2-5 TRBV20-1 CSARVGALRGETQYF
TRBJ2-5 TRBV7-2 CASSLVPYGGQETQHF
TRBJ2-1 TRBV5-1 CASSSTGTYNEQFF
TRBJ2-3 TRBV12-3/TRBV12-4 CASSRTTYNTDTQYF
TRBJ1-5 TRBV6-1 CASSGTGGRQPQHF
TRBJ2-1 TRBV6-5 CASSYSAGLQFF
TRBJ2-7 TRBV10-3 CAISGAGYEQYF
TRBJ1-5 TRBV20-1 CSARPSGGTPFGSQHF
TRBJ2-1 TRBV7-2 CASSLGGTRVYEQFF
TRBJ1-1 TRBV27 CASSFDRGLNTEAFF
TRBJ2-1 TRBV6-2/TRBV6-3 CASSYSLQGARNEQFF